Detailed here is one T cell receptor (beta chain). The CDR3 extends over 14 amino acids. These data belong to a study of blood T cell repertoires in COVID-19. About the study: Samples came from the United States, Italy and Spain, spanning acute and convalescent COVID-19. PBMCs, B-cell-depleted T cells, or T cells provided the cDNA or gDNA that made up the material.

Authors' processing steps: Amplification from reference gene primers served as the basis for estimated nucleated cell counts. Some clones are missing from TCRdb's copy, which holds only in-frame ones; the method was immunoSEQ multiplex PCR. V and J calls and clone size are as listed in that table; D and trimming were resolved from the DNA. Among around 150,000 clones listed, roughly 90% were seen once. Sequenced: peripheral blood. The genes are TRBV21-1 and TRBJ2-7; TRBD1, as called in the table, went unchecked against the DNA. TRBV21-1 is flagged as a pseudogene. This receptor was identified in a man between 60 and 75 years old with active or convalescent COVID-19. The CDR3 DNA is TGTGCCAGCAGCAAAGTGGGCCAGCTGGGCGAGCAGTACTTC. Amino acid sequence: CASSKVGQLGEQYF.